This paragraph covers one T cell receptor beta chain sequence. How the authors handled the data: It was from reference gene primer amplification that nucleated cell counts were estimated. Using immunoSEQ multiplex PCR, the repertoire was profiled, and TCRdb retains in-frame clones only, with some absent. The V and J calls and clone size come from that table; D and trimming were worked out from the DNA. The data show some 700,000 clones, with 80% to 90% seen just once and over 0.2% held by the top ten. This entry belongs to a study of blood T cell repertoires in COVID-19. Study-wide context: Sites in the United States, Italy and Spain provided acute and convalescent COVID-19 samples.

Germline V gene data show CDR1 as LGHNA and CDR2 as YNFKEQ. There are 16 residues in the CDR3. The germline V and J ends were trimmed by 1 base and 0 bases, with 13 bases remaining between them. The chain combines TRBV4-2 with TRBJ2-7; D perhaps matches TRBD2 (5 bases). The sequence came from a young woman with acute or convalescent COVID-19. Sequencing input: peripheral blood. CDR3 region: CASSQGAEVNSYEQYF. The CDR3 DNA reads TGTGCCAGCAGCCAAGGGGCGGAGGTAAACTCCTACGAGCAGTACTTC.